Described below is a single T cell receptor beta chain sequence and its context. Its cognate antigen is unknown. A sample-barcoded 5' primer and a J-beta primer mix were used in a second PCR of about 7 to 12 cycles. Per sample, CDR3-containing paired-end reads numbered at least 3 million. TCRdb independently ran MiXCR on the 5' RACE reads; one entry per CDR3 protein. Of around 970,000 distinct CDR3 sequences listed, roughly 50% were seen once; the top ten hold around 21%. These data originate in a study of blood T cells in healthy people across ages. Broader study findings: Estimated diversity across one million T cells was deemed an underestimate.

The CDR3 has 14 residues. V shed 0 bases and J shed 7 bases, with 13 bases lying between them. The germline V gene has CDR1 KGHSH and CDR2 LQKENI. The sequence derives from a woman aged 55-69 years in good health. The genes are TRBV18 and TRBJ2-7; D remains ambiguous. Material: blood. The CDR3: CASSPPSISWEQYF. The CDR3 DNA follows: TGTGCCAGCTCACCACCGTCTATCAGTTGGGAGCAGTACTTC.